This entry lists 16 T cell receptor beta chains sequenced from one sample in a study of CD8 T cells in Susac syndrome. RNA was extracted with the RNeasy kit, and a quantity of about 0.45 to 1 ug was reverse transcribed using random hexamers. One entry per CDR3 protein results from TCRdb running MiXCR on the immunoSEQ multiplex PCR reads. In the table there are 250,000 to 350,000 distinct CDR3 sequences, approximately 85% of which are singletons. The source material was CD8+ T cells from PBMCs. These receptors were taken from a human donor with multiple sclerosis.

The chain combines TRBV20-1 with TRBJ2-7; 11 nucleotides align to TRBD2. V shed 2 bases, J shed 4 bases, and the junction held 4 bases outside the gene matches. Per the germline V gene, CDR1 is DFQATT and CDR2 is SNEGSKA (reference sequence). This CDR3 has 14 residues. This CDR3 is CSARLLAGGYEQYF. CDR3 nucleotides: TGCAGTGCTAGACTCCTAGCGGGAGGATACGAGCAGTACTTC.

The chain carries TRBV9 and TRBJ1-1; D uncertain. CDR1 and CDR2 from the germline V gene are SGDLS and YYNGEE. The V and J ends lost 7 bases and 6 bases respectively, with 10 bases between them. The CDR3 consists of 11 residues. In DNA form, the CDR3 reads TGTGCCAGCGGAGGAGGACCTGAAGCTTTCTTT. Translation gives CASGGGPEAFF.

This chain links TRBV9 with TRBJ1-2; 8 bases map to TRBD1. Germline assignment: CDR1 SGDLS and CDR2 YYNGEE. This CDR3 spans 14 amino acids. The V gene end was trimmed by 6 bases and the J gene end by 2 bases; junction bases not matched to a gene: 6. This CDR3 is CASNRGTVNYGYTF. CDR3 DNA sequence: TGTGCCAGCAACAGGGGGACAGTGAACTATGGCTACACCTTC.

This rearrangement joins TRBV29-1 to TRBJ2-7, with D possibly matching TRBD2 (5 bases). Trimming stripped 5 bases from V and 7 bases from J, with 12 bases between. Per germline, CDR1 SQVTM and CDR2 ANQGSEA. This CDR3 is 11 amino acids long. For the CDR3, the DNA is TGCAGCGTTTTCGGGAAGAAGGAGCAGTACTTC. Translating gives CSVFGKKEQYF.

This chain links TRBV27 with TRBJ2-7, with 9 bases that match TRBD2. CDR1 and CDR2 (germline): MNHEY, SMNVEV (reference sequence). The ends lost 8 bases at V and 3 bases at J; junction bases unmatched: 11. The CDR3 spans 15 residues. The CDR3 region is CASYGWERGVYEQYF. The CDR3 DNA sequence: TGTGCCAGCTACGGGTGGGAGCGGGGGGTCTACGAGCAGTACTTC.

The chain is built from TRBV7-2 and TRBJ2-1; 16 nucleotides agree with TRBD2. V gave up 5 bases and J gave up 8 bases; unmatched junction bases: 3. Germline loops: CDR1 SGHTA, CDR2 FQGNSA. The CDR3 runs 15 residues. CDR3 protein: CASSVGLAGGHEQFF. The CDR3 DNA sequence: TGTGCCAGCAGCGTGGGACTAGCGGGAGGGCATGAGCAGTTCTTC.

CDR3 nucleotide sequence: TGTGCCAGCAGCTTCACGGGGGGCCCCTCCTACGAGCAGTACTTC. Protein product: CASSFTGGPSYEQYF. The chain recombines TRBV5-4 with TRBJ2-7; maybe TRBD2 (7 bases). Germline V gene lookup returns CDR1 SGHNT and CDR2 YYREEE (reference sequence). V lost 2 bases and J lost 0, with 12 bases in between. The CDR3 extends over 15 amino acids.

V is TRBV6-2 or TRBV6-3 and J is TRBJ1-6; 7 bases match TRBD1. The CDR3 totals 15 residues. The germline V gene encodes CDR1 MNHEY and CDR2 SVGEGT. Germline trimming cut 5 bases from V and 8 bases from J; bases unmatched to any gene: 9. The chain's CDR3 is CASSTGAQGHSPLHF. CDR3 DNA sequence: TGTGCCAGCAGTACAGGGGCCCAGGGCCATTCACCCCTCCACTTT.

The V call is TRBV5-6, the J call TRBJ1-5; possible D gene TRBD1, 5 bases. Trimming shortened V by 2 bases and J by 7 bases, and 13 bases separated the two germline ends. Germline V gene lookup returns CDR1 SGHDT and CDR2 YYEEEE. The CDR3 loop spans 14 amino acids. The CDR3 here is CASSFGTTSQPQHF. CDR3 bases: TGTGCCAGCAGCTTCGGGACGACTAGCCAGCCCCAGCATTTT.

This clonotype has more than one count but fewer than ten. V gene TRBV6-6 combines with J gene TRBJ1-1, with D uncertain. Germline lookup yields CDR1 MNHNY and CDR2 SVGAGI (reference sequence). The CDR3 extends over 13 amino acids. V lost 2 bases and J lost 1, with 5 bases in between. Here the CDR3 reads CASSYVQNTEAFF. In DNA, the CDR3 is TGTGCCAGCAGTTACGTGCAGAACACTGAAGCTTTCTTT.

V is TRBV7-9 and J is TRBJ1-1, with 7 bases matching TRBD1. Per the germline V gene, CDR1 is SEHNR and CDR2 is FQNEAQ (reference sequence). CDR3 length equals 16 residues. Unmatched junction bases numbered 20, after V lost 5 bases and J lost 11 bases. The CDR3 nucleotides are TGTGCCAGCAGCCCTAGACAGGGTCATAAAGGCGGCCGGGCTTTCTTT. Protein product: CASSPRQGHKGGRAFF.

This clonotype was counted a single time. In DNA, the CDR3 is TGCAGTGCTAGAGAACGGACAGCAGGGTTATCCGGGGAGCTGTTTTTT. As protein: CSARERTAGLSGELFF. The J gene is TRBJ2-2, the V gene TRBV20-1; D is perhaps TRBD1 (6 bases). Germline lookup yields CDR1 DFQATT and CDR2 SNEGSKA (reference sequence). This CDR3 is 16 amino acids long. V was cut by 0 bases and J by 6 bases, with 17 bases left in between.

The chain couples TRBV7-9 to TRBJ2-3; D unclear. The CDR3 covers 13 residues. V gave up 5 bases and J gave up 4 bases, with 10 bases separating them. CDR1 is SEHNR, CDR2 FQNEAQ, per germline (reference sequence). The CDR3 sequence: CASSPALSDTQYF. CDR3 nucleotides: TGTGCCAGCAGCCCCGCATTATCAGATACGCAGTATTTT.

V is TRBV5-1 and J is TRBJ2-3, with TRBD1 matching 8 bases. V was clipped by 2 bases and J by 0 bases; unmatched bases: 5. This CDR3 comprises 16 residues. CDR1 is SGHRS, CDR2 YFSETQ, per germline. The CDR3 DNA is TGCGCCAGCAGCTTTCTAGGACAGGGTAGCACAGATACGCAGTATTTT. Residues: CASSFLGQGSTDTQYF.

About this clonotype: One end of the junction does not line up with germline, which may come from a read error. J is TRBJ2-5 and V is TRBV28, with 10 positions matching TRBD2. The CDR3 is 17 residues long. The germline V gene has CDR1 MDHEN and CDR2 SYDVKM. The DNA of the CDR3 is TGTGCCAGCAGTTCAACTTTAGCGGGAGGCCCTAAAGAGGCCCAGTACTTC. It translates to CASSSTLAGGPKEAQYF. Supplemented by reference TRBV28 and TRBJ2-5, the full variable domain reads DVKVTQSSRYLVKRTGEKVFLECVQDMDHENMFWYRQDPGLGLRLIYFSYDVKMKEKGDIPEGYSVSREKKERFSLILESASTNQTSMYLCASSSTLAGGPKEAQYFGPGTRLLVL.

The gene calls are TRBV12-3 or TRBV12-4 and TRBJ1-6, with 9 positions matching TRBD1. V dropped 6 bases and J dropped 10; count of bases not matched to a gene: 10. This CDR3 has 15 residues. CDR3 region: CASRPNRGQRSPLHF. The CDR3 DNA reads TGTGCCAGCAGACCGAACAGGGGGCAGAGGTCACCCCTCCACTTT.